This T cell receptor beta chain derives from a study of blood T cell repertoires in COVID-19. Study-wide background: Nucleic acid was either cDNA or gDNA, and it came from T cells, B-cell-depleted T cells, or PBMCs.

Profiling relied on immunoSEQ multiplex PCR, and the TCRdb table lists in-frame clones only, not all of them. The profile shows about 170,000 clones, 70% to 85% of them singletons. CDR3 length: 14 amino acids. Per the germline V gene, CDR1 is MRHNA and CDR2 is SNTAGT. V shed 5 bases, J shed 6 bases, and the junction held 4 bases outside the gene matches. Specimen: PBMCs or T cells enriched from blood (not recorded which). The clonotype originates from a woman in her sixties or seventies in a cohort exposed to, infected with or recovered from COVID-19 (not recorded which). The genes are TRBV6-4 and TRBJ2-2; TRBD2 matches 9 bases. The CDR3 nucleotides read TGTGCCAGCAGTATGACTAGCGGATCCGGGGAGCTGTTTTTT. Its translation: CASSMTSGSGELFF.